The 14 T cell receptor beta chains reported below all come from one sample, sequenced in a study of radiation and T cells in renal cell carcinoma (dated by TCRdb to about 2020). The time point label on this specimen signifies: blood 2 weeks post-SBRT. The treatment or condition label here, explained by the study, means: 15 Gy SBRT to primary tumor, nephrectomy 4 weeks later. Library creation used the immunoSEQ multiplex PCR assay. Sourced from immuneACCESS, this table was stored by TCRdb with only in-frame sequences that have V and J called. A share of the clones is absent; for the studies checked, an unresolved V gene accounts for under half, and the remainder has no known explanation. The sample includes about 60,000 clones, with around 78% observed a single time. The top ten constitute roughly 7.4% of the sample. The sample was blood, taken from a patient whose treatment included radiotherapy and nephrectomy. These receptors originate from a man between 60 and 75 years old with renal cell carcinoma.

CDR3 nucleotides: TGCGCCAGCAGCTTGGCCGGTAGCGGGAGAGGGAATGAGCAGTTCTTC. Amino acid sequence: CASSLAGSGRGNEQFF. V gene TRBV5-1 combines with J gene TRBJ2-1; 9 positions agree with TRBD2. CDR3 length equals 16 residues. With V trimmed by 0 bases and J by 7 bases, 8 bases remained unmatched. The germline gives CDR1 SGHRS, CDR2 YFSETQ.

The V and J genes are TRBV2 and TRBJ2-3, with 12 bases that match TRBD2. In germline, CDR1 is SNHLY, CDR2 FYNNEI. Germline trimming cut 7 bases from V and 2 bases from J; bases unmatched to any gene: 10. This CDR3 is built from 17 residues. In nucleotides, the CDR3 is TGTGCCAGCAAAGGTCTAGCGGGGGGGTACTCCACAGATACGCAGTATTTT. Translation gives CASKGLAGGYSTDTQYF.

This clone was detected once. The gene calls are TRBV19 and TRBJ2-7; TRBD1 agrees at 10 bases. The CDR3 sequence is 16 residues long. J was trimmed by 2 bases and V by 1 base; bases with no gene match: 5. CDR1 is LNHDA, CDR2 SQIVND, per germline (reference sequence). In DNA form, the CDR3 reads TGTGCCAGTAGTATAGGCGAGACAGGGGGCCCCTACGAGCAGTACTTC. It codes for CASSIGETGGPYEQYF.

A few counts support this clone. This CDR3 reads CASSWGSGGFRETQYF. The CDR3 region has the DNA TGTGCCAGCAGCTGGGGTAGCGGGGGATTTAGGGAGACCCAGTACTTC. The rearrangement joins TRBV7-9 to TRBJ2-5; 9 nucleotides align to TRBD2. Germline V lookup: CDR1 SEHNR, CDR2 FQNEAQ (reference sequence). CDR3 length equals 16 residues. Trimming removed 4 bases from V and 5 bases from J; junction bases left unmatched: 11.

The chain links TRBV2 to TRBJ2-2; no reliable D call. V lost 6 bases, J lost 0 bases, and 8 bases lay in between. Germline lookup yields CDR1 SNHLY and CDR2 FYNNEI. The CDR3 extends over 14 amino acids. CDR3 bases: TGTGCCAGCAGAGGTAGCTCGAACACCGGGGAGCTGTTTTTT. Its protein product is CASRGSSNTGELFF.

CDR3 sequence (DNA): TGTGCCAGCAGCTTACGACAGGACCAAGAGACCCAGTACTTC. It translates to CASSLRQDQETQYF. The chain is built from TRBV9 and TRBJ2-5; possibly TRBD1 for D (6 bases). The length of the CDR3 is 14 residues. The V gene lost 4 bases and the J gene lost 0 bases, with 10 bases spanning the gap. From germline, CDR1 is SGDLS and CDR2 YYNGEE.

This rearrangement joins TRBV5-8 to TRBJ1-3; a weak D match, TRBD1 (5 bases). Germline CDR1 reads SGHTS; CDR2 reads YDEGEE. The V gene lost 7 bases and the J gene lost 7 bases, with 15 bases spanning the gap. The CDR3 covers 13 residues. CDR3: CASGRGGWNTIYF. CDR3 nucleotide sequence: TGTGCCAGCGGGCGCGGGGGGTGGAACACCATATATTTT.

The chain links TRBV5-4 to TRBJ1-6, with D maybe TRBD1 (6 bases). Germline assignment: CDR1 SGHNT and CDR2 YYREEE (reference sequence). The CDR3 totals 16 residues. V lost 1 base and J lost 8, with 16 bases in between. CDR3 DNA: TGTGCCAGCAGCTTGAGTCTGGGGGCGAGTCATTCACCCCTCCACTTT. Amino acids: CASSLSLGASHSPLHF.

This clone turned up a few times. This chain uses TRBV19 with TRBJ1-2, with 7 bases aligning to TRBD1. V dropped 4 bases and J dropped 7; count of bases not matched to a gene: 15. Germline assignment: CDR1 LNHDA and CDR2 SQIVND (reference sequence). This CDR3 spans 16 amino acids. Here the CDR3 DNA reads TGTGCCAGTAGTAAGACCTCTAACAGGGGATACACTGGCTACACCTTC. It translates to CASSKTSNRGYTGYTF.

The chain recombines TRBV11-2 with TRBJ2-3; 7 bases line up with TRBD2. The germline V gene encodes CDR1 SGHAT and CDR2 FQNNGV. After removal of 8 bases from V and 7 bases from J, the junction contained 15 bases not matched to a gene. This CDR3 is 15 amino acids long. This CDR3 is CASPPTGGDPNTQYF. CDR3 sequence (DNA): TGTGCCAGCCCCCCGACGGGGGGAGACCCGAATACGCAGTATTTT.

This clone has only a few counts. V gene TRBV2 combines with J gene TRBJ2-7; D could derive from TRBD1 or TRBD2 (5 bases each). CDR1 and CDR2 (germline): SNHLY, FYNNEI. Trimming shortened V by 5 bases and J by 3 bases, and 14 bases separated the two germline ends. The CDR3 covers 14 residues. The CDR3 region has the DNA TGTGCCAGCAGTCCCCGGGACGGTTACTACGAGCAGTACTTC. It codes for CASSPRDGYYEQYF. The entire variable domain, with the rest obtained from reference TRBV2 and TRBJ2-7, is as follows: EPEVTQTPSHQVTQMGQEVILRCVPISNHLYFYWYRQILGQKVEFLVSFYNNEISEKSEIFDDQFSVERPDGSNFTLKIRSTKLEDSAMYFCASSPRDGYYEQYFGPGTRLTVT.

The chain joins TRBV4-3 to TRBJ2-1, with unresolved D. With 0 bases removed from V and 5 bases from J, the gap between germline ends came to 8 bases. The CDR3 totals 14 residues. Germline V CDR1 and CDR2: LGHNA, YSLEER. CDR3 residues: CASSQETGHNEQFF. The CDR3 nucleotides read TGCGCCAGCAGCCAAGAGACTGGCCACAATGAGCAGTTCTTC.

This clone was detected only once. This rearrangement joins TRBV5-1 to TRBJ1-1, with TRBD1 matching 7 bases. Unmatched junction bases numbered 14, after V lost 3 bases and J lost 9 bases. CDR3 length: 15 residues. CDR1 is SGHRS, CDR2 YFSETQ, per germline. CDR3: CASSSIRGQEGKAFF. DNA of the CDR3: TGCGCCAGCAGCTCTATAAGGGGGCAGGAGGGAAAAGCTTTCTTT.

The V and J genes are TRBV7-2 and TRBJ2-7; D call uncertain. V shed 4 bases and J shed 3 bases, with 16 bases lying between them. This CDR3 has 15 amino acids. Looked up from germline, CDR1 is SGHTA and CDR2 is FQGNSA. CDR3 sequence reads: CASSSTPLPFYEQYV. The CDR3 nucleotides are TGTGCCAGCAGCTCGACGCCTCTACCCTTCTACGAGCAGTACGTC.